This TCR beta chain appears in the sequencing data of a study of shared clonotypes between healthy human individuals (dated by TCRdb to about 2020). About the full investigation: The cohort comprised a couple of women and a few men aged 18 to 49 years. For each donor, CD4 naive and CD4 memory were each given three plates, CD8 naive was given two plates, and CD8 memory was given one plate. To estimate repertoire size and how much clonotypes are shared between individuals, the study performed deep sequencing of blood TCR repertoires from about five healthy adults. Different laboratories and diverse techniques were used to prepare libraries and sequence TCR repertoires, to increase sequencing depth and limit assay-specific biases. Between about 0.9 and 10 billion PBMCs per donor were obtained by leukapheresis. Summary of the overall study and its limitations: Only blood was sampled, and tissue TCR repertoires likely differ from those in blood. Naive subsets generally had larger estimated clonotype richness than memory subsets did. Because the study included only a small number of donors, the genetic and exposure-history diversity represented was limited. When a few donors were compared, the shared fraction of clonotypes was about 5.5% for naive CD4, around 4% for naive CD8, 2.3% for memory CD4, and around 0.37% for memory CD8. Pairwise subsampling indicated that sequencing depth was expected to affect the degree of clonotype sharing among donors. Incomplete sequencing was indicated by rarefaction of sorted-subset datasets, despite the large sequencing depth. Compared with non-shared clonotypes, clonotypes shared by all four sorted-subset donors had higher generation probabilities.

Healthy HIV-negative adults with no recently reported acute infections or vaccinations were included as donors. Only Caucasian adults living in Nashville, Tennessee, USA were represented among the donors. CD4+ T cells were enriched through magnetic negative selection, after which naive cells were positively selected on CD45RA and the remaining negative fraction served as the memory subset. After blood collection by leukapheresis, PBMCs were isolated using Ficoll-Histopaque density gradient centrifugation and then cryopreserved in the vapor phase of liquid nitrogen. Analytical flow cytometry was used to check the purity and quantity of every magnetically sorted T cell population. Genomic DNA was isolated from each sorted fraction and quantified by UV absorbance on a Nanodrop 2000c. TCR CDR3 regions were amplified from genomic DNA by multiplex PCR using the deep immunoSEQ assay. Genomic DNA extracted from each cell subset was distributed evenly over all wells of several immunoSEQ 96-well plates, and each plate served as one replicate. For sorted subsets, around 200 ng genomic DNA, equal to about 30,000 T cell genomes, was loaded into each replicate PCR. Purified libraries were quantified with a Qubit 3.0 fluorometer, sized on a Bioanalyzer 2100, and re-quantified with the KAPA Library Quantification kit. A separate single-read 150-cycle Illumina NextSeq 550 flow cell was used to sequence each immunoSEQ 96-well plate. The study's processing was this. The immunoSEQ output contained only junctional sequences without quality scores, so filtering could not match that applied to full-length reads. To assign V/J genes and CDR3, sequences were annotated against IMGT germline references using PyIR, a Python wrapper for IgBLAST v1.9. Reads were filtered out if the reads had weak V/J assignments (E-value above 1e-6), no CDR3, stop codons, out-of-frame junctions, or ambiguous translated residues. A V3J clonotype was defined by an identical inferred V gene, J gene, and CDR3 amino acid sequence. The percentage overlap between two repertoires was calculated by dividing the number of shared unique clonotypes by the size of the smaller repertoire. RTK rarefaction, the Chao1 estimator, and Recon v2.1 estimates of unobserved clonotypes were used to assess repertoire richness. OLGA was used to compute generation probabilities for all TCRbeta clonotypes that the gDNA method yielded from a few donors. TCRdb retrieved this table from immuneACCESS and kept in-frame rearrangements only. Not all clones are present; in checked studies, unresolved V genes account for under half, and no reason is known for the remainder. The V and J calls and clone size are taken from that table; D and trimming were inferred from the DNA. The sample has about 2.3 million clones on record, around 90% of them singletons. The top ten hold about 0.41% of the sample.

Comment on this clone: Its cognate antigen has yet to be identified. Qualities for individual bases were not recorded, and no much larger clone is one base off.

This receptor was identified in a man younger than 35 in good health. Some clones in this sample may be carry-over from other donors' samples. The sequencing input was naive CD4+ T cells from PBMCs. This specimen's cell subset or site label, interpreted: CD45RA+ positively selected.

The CDR3 here reads CASSPRPASGANVLTF. The sequence in DNA is TGTGCCAGCAGCCCCAGACCGGCCTCTGGGGCCAACGTCCTGACTTTC. Recombination joined TRBV9 with TRBJ2-6, with the D segment identity uncertain. The CDR3 spans 16 residues, from the cysteine through the phenylalanine. Just the 48-base CDR3 DNA is kept, in frame starting at base 1. V loses 4 bases, J loses 0 bases, and the germline ends lie 11 bases apart. In the germline V gene, CDR1 corresponds to SGDLS and CDR2 to YYNGEE.